Presented here are 20 T cell receptor beta chains from one specimen sequenced in a study of cytomegalovirus exposure and HLA in healthy donors. The PCR was carried out with 60 Vbeta primers and 13 Jbeta primers. TCRdb's table, derived via immunoSEQ multiplex PCR, lists solely in-frame clones and lacks some. The repertoire holds about 200,000 clones, about three quarters seen once, with 1.5% to 2% in the top ten. The source material was PBMCs. The receptors here all came from a man between 18 and 35 years old in good health and CMV-seronegative.

This clone was observed a few times. V is TRBV4-1 and J is TRBJ1-2, with D perhaps TRBD1 (6 bases). In germline, CDR1 is MGHRA, CDR2 YSYEKL. V shed 3 bases and J shed 4 bases, with 18 bases lying between them. This CDR3 comprises 16 residues. CDR3 sequence (DNA): TGCGCCAGCAGCCAGGACGCCCCGGGACACCTCTATGGCTACACCTTC. This sequence encodes CASSQDAPGHLYGYTF.

The chain joins TRBV30 to TRBJ1-5, with D tentatively TRBD1 (5 bases). The CDR3 is made up of 13 amino acids. V lost 5 bases and J lost 3, with 11 bases in between. Germline V gene lookup returns CDR1 GTSNPN and CDR2 SVGIG (reference sequence). The CDR3 DNA reads as TGTGCCTGGGCGGGGACCTCCAATCAGCCCCAGCATTTT. Translation gives CAWAGTSNQPQHF.

The chain couples TRBV12-5 to TRBJ1-2; the D is unclear. In germline, CDR1 is LGHNT, CDR2 FRNRAP. There are 14 residues in the CDR3. V dropped 1 base and J dropped 6 bases, with 12 bases sitting between them. The CDR3 loop reads CASGLGDRVDGYTF. For the CDR3, the DNA is TGTGCTAGTGGTTTGGGTGACCGGGTGGATGGCTACACCTTC. Combining the CDR3 with reference TRBV12-5 and TRBJ1-2 gives the whole variable domain DARVTQTPRHKVTEMGQEVTMRCQPILGHNTVFWYRQTMMQGLELLAYFRNRAPLDDSGMPKDRFSAEMPDATLATLKIQPSEPRDSAVYFCASGLGDRVDGYTFGSGTRLTVV.

The chain has TRBV5-1 and TRBJ2-7; TRBD2 is a possible D gene (6 bases). Germline loops: CDR1 SGHRS, CDR2 YFSETQ. This CDR3 region has 14 residues. Trimming removed 5 bases at V and 3 bases at J, with 15 bases between. CDR3 region: CASRPGIADYEQYF. The CDR3 nucleotides read TGCGCCAGCAGGCCCGGGATAGCGGACTACGAGCAGTACTTC.

This sequence joins TRBV5-1 and TRBJ1-1, with D perhaps TRBD1 (6 bases). V gave up 1 base and J gave up 1 base, with 14 bases separating them. Germline-derived CDR1 and CDR2 are SGHRS and YFSETQ. The CDR3 contains 16 residues. This chain's CDR3 is CASSLIRDTGNTEAFF. The CDR3 nucleotides read TGCGCCAGCAGCTTGATCCGGGACACGGGGAACACTGAAGCTTTCTTT.

The chain uses TRBV5-6 and TRBJ2-2; D remains ambiguous. Trimming pared 0 bases from V and 1 base from J, leaving 4 bases between. Germline CDR1 SGHDT, CDR2 YYEEEE. The CDR3 runs 14 residues. CDR3 bases: TGTGCCAGCAGCTTGGGAGGGAACACCGGGGAGCTGTTTTTT. This encodes CASSLGGNTGELFF.

As DNA, the CDR3 is TGTGCCAGCAGTGGTAGGGACAGGGGATTCTATGGCTACACCTTC. Its protein is CASSGRDRGFYGYTF. The chain combines TRBV25-1 with TRBJ1-2, with 10 bases lining up with TRBD1. Germline CDR1 reads MGHDK; CDR2 reads SYGVNS. Trimming cost V 4 bases and J 4 bases; bases outside gene matches: 6. The CDR3 is 15 amino acids.

The chain uses TRBV5-1 and TRBJ2-7; 7 nucleotides match TRBD2. The V gene's germline CDR1 is SGHRS and CDR2 YFSETQ. V was pared by 0 bases and J by 6 bases, with 12 bases of the junction left unmatched. There are 16 residues in the CDR3. DNA of the CDR3: TGCGCCAGCAGCTTGGCGACGGCGGGAGAAGTAAGCGAGCAGTACTTC. It is translated as CASSLATAGEVSEQYF.

This chain links TRBV5-4 with TRBJ1-4; 8 bases fit TRBD1. Germline V gives CDR1 SGHNT, CDR2 YYREEE (reference sequence). CDR3 length: 11 amino acids. The V and J ends lost 3 bases and 16 bases, in that order; junction bases with no gene match: 5. CDR3 nucleotide sequence: TGTGCCAGCAGCTCGGACAGGGTACCGTTTTTT. This gives the protein CASSSDRVPFF.

The chain carries TRBV11-2 and TRBJ2-7; TRBD2 matches at 8 bases. Losses at the gene ends were 7 bases for V and 5 bases for J; bases not matched to a gene: 7. Germline V CDR1 and CDR2: SGHAT, FQNNGV. This CDR3 spans 13 amino acids. CDR3 bases: TGTGCCAGCACCGGGGTAGCGGGGAACGAGCAGTACTTC. Its protein is CASTGVAGNEQYF.

Here the CDR3 DNA reads TGCGCCAGCAGCGATAAAGGAGGCGTAGCAGGGGCCAACGTCCTGACTTTC. It is translated as CASSDKGGVAGANVLTF. The chain uses TRBV4-1 and TRBJ2-6; the D gene is possibly TRBD2 (5 bases). CDR3 length: 17 amino acids. V dropped 5 bases and J dropped 4 bases, with 18 bases sitting between them. The germline V gene encodes CDR1 MGHRA and CDR2 YSYEKL.

The chain employs TRBV2 and TRBJ2-7; D remains unclear. Germline V gene sequence: CDR1 SNHLY, CDR2 FYNNEI. Trimming left V 4 bases short and J 6 bases short, with 4 bases between. The CDR3 contains 10 residues. The CDR3 DNA sequence: TGTGCCAGCAGTGCGGGCGAGCAGTACTTC. This codes for CASSAGEQYF.

The gene calls are TRBV5-1 and TRBJ2-3, with unresolved D. The CDR3 is 16 amino acids. Germline V gene sequence: CDR1 SGHRS, CDR2 YFSETQ. V was shortened by 6 bases and J by 0 bases, with 17 bases between the two germline ends. The CDR3 DNA reads TGCGCCAGCACCCTGCAAGGCGGCCTCAGCACAGATACGCAGTATTTT. Residues: CASTLQGGLSTDTQYF.

This clone was observed a few times. This chain uses TRBV6-5 with TRBJ2-2; possibly TRBD2 for D (7 bases). Germline V gene data show CDR1 as MNHEY and CDR2 as SVGAGI. V lost 8 bases to trimming and J lost 6 bases, with 19 bases between them. The CDR3 length is 15 residues. The DNA of the CDR3 is TGTGCCAGCCATAGGGGGGGGACTAAGCCCGGGGAGCTGTTTTTT. It codes for CASHRGGTKPGELFF.

The chain is built from TRBV4-3 and TRBJ2-1; the match to TRBD2 covers 7 bases. Losses at the gene ends were 3 bases for V and 4 bases for J; bases not matched to a gene: 12. The length of the CDR3 is 17 residues. Germline lookup yields CDR1 LGHNA and CDR2 YSLEER. Here the CDR3 reads CASSHSLSASGYNEQFF. The CDR3 region has the DNA TGCGCCAGCAGCCACTCCCTATCGGCTAGCGGTTACAATGAGCAGTTCTTC.

The genes are TRBV28 and TRBJ2-3, with TRBD2 as a possible D gene (5 bases). Germline CDR1 MDHEN, CDR2 SYDVKM. There are 16 residues in the CDR3. The V end was cut by 5 bases, the J end by 2 bases, with 17 bases between. The CDR3 reads CASSTPVGVHTDTQYF. The CDR3 DNA reads TGTGCCAGCAGTACTCCGGTCGGGGTTCACACAGATACGCAGTATTTT.

The chain employs TRBV6-5 and TRBJ2-2; 7 bases line up with TRBD2. Trimming cost V 8 bases and J 0 bases; bases outside gene matches: 6. The germline V gene encodes CDR1 MNHEY and CDR2 SVGAGI. The CDR3 runs to 15 residues. The CDR3 loop reads CASGRDASNTGELFF. The CDR3 nucleotides are TGTGCCAGCGGGAGGGACGCTTCGAACACCGGGGAGCTGTTTTTT.

This chain uses TRBV7-9 with TRBJ2-3; TRBD2 matches at 10 bases. CDR3 size: 15 residues. Germline lookup yields CDR1 SEHNR and CDR2 FQNEAQ (reference sequence). J gave up 1 base and V 5 bases, and 3 bases lay outside the gene matches. CDR3 residues: CASSPGTSGTDTQYF. DNA for the CDR3: TGTGCCAGCAGCCCCGGGACTAGCGGCACAGATACGCAGTATTTT. Using reference TRBV7-9 and TRBJ2-3 for the parts outside the CDR3, the full variable domain is DTGVSQNPRHKITKRGQNVTFRCDPISEHNRLYWYRQTLGQGPEFLTYFQNEAQLEKSRLLSDRFSAERPKGSFSTLEIQRTEQGDSAMYLCASSPGTSGTDTQYFGPGTRLTVL.

J is TRBJ2-4 and V is TRBV7-2; possible D gene TRBD2, 5 bases. CDR1 SGHTA and CDR2 FQGNSA come from the germline V gene. The CDR3 is made up of 14 amino acids. Trimming took 1 base from V and 5 from J, leaving 9 bases between them. The CDR3 coding sequence is TGTGCCAGCAGCTTAGGTGGGAGCCAAAACATTCAGTACTTC. Amino acids: CASSLGGSQNIQYF.

J is TRBJ2-3 and V is TRBV7-2, with TRBD2 identical over 7 bases. CDR1 SGHTA and CDR2 FQGNSA come from the germline V gene. The CDR3 runs to 13 residues. V lost 4 bases to trimming and J lost 5 bases; unmatched junction nucleotides: 3. CDR3: CASSYRGVDTQYF. Here the CDR3 DNA reads TGTGCCAGCAGCTACCGGGGGGTAGATACGCAGTATTTT.